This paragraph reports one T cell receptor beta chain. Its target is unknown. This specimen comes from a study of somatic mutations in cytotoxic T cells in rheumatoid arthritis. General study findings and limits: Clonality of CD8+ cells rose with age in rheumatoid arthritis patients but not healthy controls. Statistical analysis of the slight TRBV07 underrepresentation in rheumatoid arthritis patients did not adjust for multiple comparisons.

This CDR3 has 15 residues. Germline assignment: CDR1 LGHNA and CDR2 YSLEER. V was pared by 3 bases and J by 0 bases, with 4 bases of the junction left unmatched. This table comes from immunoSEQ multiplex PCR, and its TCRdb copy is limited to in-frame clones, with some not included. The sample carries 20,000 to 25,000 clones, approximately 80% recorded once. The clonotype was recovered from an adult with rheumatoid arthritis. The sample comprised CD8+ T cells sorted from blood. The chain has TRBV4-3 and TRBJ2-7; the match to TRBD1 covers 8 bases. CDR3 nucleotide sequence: TGCGCCAGCAGCCAGGAGGACAGGGCCTCCTACGAGCAGTACTTC. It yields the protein CASSQEDRASYEQYF.